A selection of T cell receptor beta chains follows, all from one sample in a study of OX40 agonist ivuxolimab in advanced cancers. Sequencing used immunoSEQ multiplex PCR; TCRdb keeps in-frame clones, though not all of them. The sample carries 25,000 to 40,000 clones, about 89% recorded once. This specimen was CD4+ or CD8+ T cells sorted from blood, taken in a trial of the OX40 agonist ivuxolimab. Every receptor here comes from an adult with an advanced solid tumor such as melanoma, head and neck, liver or kidney cancer. Each CDR3 is given with its conserved first and last residue. A D gene is named only where the DNA matches it firmly. Not all rows give a size; the values are once, few, many and, for expanded clones, a class.

J	D	V	size	CDR3	DNA
TRBJ2-1	TRBD1	TRBV23-1	-	CASSQRGAGTGEGNEQFF	TGCGCCAGCAGTCAACGAGGTGCCGGGACAGGGGAGGGCAATGAGCAGTTCTTC
TRBJ2-6	TRBD1	TRBV19	-	CASLDRIGANVLTF	TGTGCCAGTTTGGACAGGATTGGGGCCAACGTCCTGACTTTC
TRBJ2-5	-	TRBV4-2	-	CASSQDLAQETQYF	TGTGCCAGCAGCCAAGACCTAGCGCAAGAGACCCAGTACTTC
TRBJ1-2	TRBD1	TRBV27	-	CASSWGQGTHGYTF	TGTGCCAGCAGTTGGGGACAGGGGACCCATGGCTACACCTTC
TRBJ1-3	-	TRBV27	-	CASSPQGISGNTIYF	TGTGCCAGCAGTCCCCAGGGAATCTCTGGAAACACCATATATTTT
TRBJ1-6	TRBD1	TRBV5-8	-	CASFPGQYNSPLHF	TGTGCCAGCTTTCCGGGACAGTATAATTCACCCCTCCACTTT
TRBJ1-2	TRBD1	TRBV6-5	few	CASSYVQGGDGYTF	TGTGCCAGCAGTTACGTACAGGGGGGGGACGGCTACACCTTC
TRBJ2-1	TRBD2	TRBV6-5	-	CASRLSGTVYNEQFF	TGTGCCAGCAGATTAAGCGGGACCGTCTACAATGAGCAGTTCTTC
TRBJ1-1	-	TRBV19	-	CASSIGQNTEAFF	TGTGCCAGTAGTATCGGACAGAACACTGAAGCTTTCTTT
TRBJ1-4	TRBD1	TRBV10-3	-	CAISDDRGAEKLFF	TGTGCCATCAGTGACGACAGGGGAGCCGAAAAACTGTTTTTT
TRBJ1-1	TRBD1	TRBV6-1	-	CASSEAGQGRNTEAFF	TGTGCCAGCAGTGAAGCGGGACAGGGACGGAACACTGAAGCTTTCTTT
TRBJ2-1	-	TRBV5-6	few	CASSPILNRNEQFF	TGTGCCAGCAGCCCCATTTTGAACAGAAATGAGCAGTTCTTC
TRBJ2-1	TRBD2	TRBV9	-	CASSVGAGVTANEQFF	TGTGCCAGCAGCGTAGGGGCGGGAGTAACCGCCAATGAGCAGTTCTTC
TRBJ1-6	-	TRBV7-8	-	CASSSRRGMGFPLHF	TGTGCCAGCAGCTCCCGCAGGGGAATGGGGTTCCCCCTCCACTTT
TRBJ2-2	-	TRBV16	-	CASSAQAGELFF	TGTGCCAGCAGCGCCCAGGCTGGGGAGCTGTTTTTT
TRBJ2-3	-	TRBV7-9	-	CASSFVGKDTQYF	TGTGCCAGCAGCTTCGTTGGAAAAGATACGCAGTATTTT
TRBJ1-2	-	TRBV11-2	-	CASSLVSSVHTF	TGTGCCAGCAGCTTAGTTTCCTCGGTCCACACCTTC
TRBJ2-6	TRBD2	TRBV19	-	CASRKGLAASGANVLTF	TGTGCCAGTAGGAAGGGACTAGCGGCCTCTGGGGCCAACGTCCTGACTTTC
TRBJ2-3	-	TRBV21-1	-	CASSKAGTGRMKTSGGTDTQYF	TGTGCCAGCAGCAAAGCCGGGACAGGGAGAATGAAGACTAGCGGGGGCACAGATACGCAGTATTTT
TRBJ2-6	TRBD1	TRBV27	-	CASSSSPGTGGANVLTF	TGTGCCAGCAGTTCCTCCCCCGGGACAGGGGGGGCCAACGTCCTGACTTTC
TRBJ2-3	-	TRBV28	once	CASSLVPARSDTQYF	TGTGCCAGCAGTTTAGTTCCGGCCCGCTCAGATACGCAGTATTTT
TRBJ2-2	-	TRBV10-2	-	CASSDSSERVDTFGELFF	TGCGCCAGCAGTGACTCATCCGAGCGGGTGGACACCTTCGGGGAGCTGTTTTTT
TRBJ1-5	TRBD1	TRBV9	-	CASSGQGSDQPQHF	TGTGCCAGCAGTGGACAGGGTTCCGATCAGCCCCAGCATTTT
TRBJ2-3	TRBD2	TRBV27	-	CASSFLTSGGSDTQYF	TGTGCCAGCAGTTTTCTTACTAGCGGGGGGAGTGATACGCAGTATTTT
TRBJ2-2	-	TRBV27	-	CASSLHSAGELFF	TGTGCCAGCAGTTTACATTCAGCCGGGGAGCTGTTTTTT
TRBJ2-2	TRBD2	TRBV18	-	CASSPTTGLAGGGDTGELFF	TGTGCCAGCTCACCAACTACGGGACTAGCGGGAGGAGGCGACACCGGGGAGCTGTTTTTT
TRBJ1-4	-	TRBV2	-	CASSEERRGTNEKLFF	TGTGCCAGCAGTGAAGAACGTCGGGGCACTAATGAAAAACTGTTTTTT
TRBJ1-1	-	TRBV5-6	-	CASSWSPEAEAFF	TGTGCCAGCAGTTGGAGCCCTGAAGCTGAAGCTTTCTTT
TRBJ1-1	-	TRBV10-3	-	CAIRGNTEAFF	TGTGCCATCCGGGGGAACACTGAAGCTTTCTTT
TRBJ1-6	-	TRBV5-6	-	CASSLVSNGNSPLHF	TGTGCCAGCAGCTTGGTGTCCAATGGTAATTCACCCCTCCACTTT
TRBJ2-1	TRBD2	TRBV4-3	-	CASSLSGSDNEQFF	TGCGCCAGCAGCCTGAGCGGGAGTGACAATGAGCAGTTCTTC
TRBJ1-1	-	TRBV6-6	-	CASSYRRTEAFF	TGTGCCAGCAGTTACCGTCGAACTGAAGCTTTCTTT
TRBJ1-5	-	TRBV28	-	CASRRTGRNQPQHF	TGTGCCAGCAGGAGAACAGGCCGCAATCAGCCCCAGCATTTT
TRBJ1-1	-	TRBV2	-	CASSVSVGGTEAFF	TGTGCCAGCAGCGTTTCGGTAGGGGGCACTGAAGCTTTCTTT
TRBJ2-1	-	TRBV28	-	CAILPRETRGYNEQFF	TGTGCCATCTTGCCTCGGGAGACTAGGGGATACAATGAGCAGTTCTTC